This TCR beta chain was observed in a study of STAT5B mutations in CD4+ large granular lymphocyte leukemia. Notes on the study in general: No patients shared main leukemic clonotypes, though roughly 27% appeared at low frequency elsewhere. Patient CD4-sorted repertoires stayed more clonal than healthy ones after leukemic-clone removal.

The CDR3 has 15 amino acids. Germline assignment: CDR1 LGHNA and CDR2 YNFKEQ. V lost 1 base, J lost 8 bases, and 7 bases stayed unmatched. This clone was observed a handful of times. Its specificity is unknown. The assay was run at survey level. Here immunoSEQ multiplex PCR was the method, and the copy in TCRdb shows in-frame clones only, minus some. Among some 30,000 clones, roughly 74% were seen once, and the ten largest hold around 1%. Specimen: CD4+ T cells from blood buffy coats. The chain employs TRBV4-2 and TRBJ1-2; 10 nucleotides align to TRBD1. The source of this sequence is a human donor in good health. CDR3 bases: TGTGCCAGCAGCCAAGCGGGGACAGGGGCACTAGGCTACACCTTC. Its translation is CASSQAGTGALGYTF.